Following are 21 T cell receptor beta chains from one sample sequenced in a study of metastatic and nonmetastatic thyroid tumors. TCRdb re-analyzed the PCR reads using MiXCR. The sample carries 20,000 to 25,000 clones, around 13% recorded once. Until they underwent thyroid surgery, no patient had received any treatment. Sequenced material: blood. These receptors came from a female donor with papillary thyroid cancer or a benign thyroid nodule (not recorded which). Some clones in this sample may be carry-over from other donors' samples.

The rearrangement joins TRBV7-8 to TRBJ2-2; 9 nucleotides match TRBD1. V trimming: 6 bases; J trimming: 1 base; junction bases outside the gene matches: 6. The CDR3 covers 16 residues. CDR1 and CDR2 (germline): SGHVS, FQNEAQ. The CDR3 region is CASRHTGGQNTGELFF. The CDR3 DNA sequence: TGTGCCAGCAGGCATACAGGGGGCCAGAACACCGGGGAGCTGTTTTTT.

This rearrangement joins TRBV6-5 to TRBJ2-7; D might be TRBD1 (5 bases). Germline V gene lookup returns CDR1 MNHEY and CDR2 SVGAGI. This CDR3 is 13 amino acids long. Trimming removed 4 bases from V and 6 bases from J, with 13 bases in between. The CDR3 DNA reads as TGTGCCAGCAGTTCCACATGGGGCTCCGAGCAGTACTTC. It codes for CASSSTWGSEQYF.

This clone has ten or more counts. One base away lies a much larger clone, so this may be a sequencing read error. The chain carries TRBV6-6 and TRBJ1-2, with TRBD1 matching over 7 bases. Germline V gene data show CDR1 as MNHNY and CDR2 as SVGAGI (reference sequence). This CDR3 has 18 residues. CDR3 amino acids: CASSYSLHSVRGTYGYTF. CDR3 nucleotide sequence: TGCGCCAGCAGTTACTCCTTACATTCCGTCAGGGGGACCTATGGCTACACCTTC.

This clone has more than one count but fewer than ten. The chain joins TRBV6-1 to TRBJ2-2; 10 nucleotides match TRBD2. The CDR3 extends over 16 amino acids. Trimming took 6 bases from V and 2 from J; bases not matched to a gene: 6. Germline V gene data show CDR1 as MNHNS and CDR2 as SASEGT. The CDR3 DNA reads TGTGCCAGCAGGGCTAGCGGGGGCCCTAACACCGGGGAGCTGTTTTTT. Amino acids: CASRASGGPNTGELFF.

By proportion, this clone is medium-sized. The V and J genes are TRBV12-3 or TRBV12-4 and TRBJ1-2; TRBD1 aligns across 9 bases. V shed 6 bases and J 5 bases; nucleotides not matched to a gene: 4. This CDR3 comprises 13 residues. CDR3 DNA: TGTGCCAGCAGCCCGGGACAGGGTTATGGCTACACCTTC. This codes for CASSPGQGYGYTF.

V usage is TRBV6-1 and J usage is TRBJ1-1, with no clear D. Looked up from germline, CDR1 is MNHNS and CDR2 is SASEGT. Trimming took 3 bases from V and 1 from J, leaving 6 bases between them. There are 13 residues in the CDR3. The CDR3 here is CASSDGENTEAFF. For the CDR3, the DNA is TGTGCCAGCAGTGACGGGGAGAACACTGAAGCTTTCTTT.

This clone has ten or more counts. The same CDR3 also results from other DNA sequences found in this sample. The V and J genes are TRBV20-1 and TRBJ2-3; 7 nucleotides align to TRBD2. Trimming removed 5 bases from V and 5 bases from J; junction bases left unmatched: 10. CDR1 is DFQATT and CDR2 is SNEGSKA in the germline V gene (reference sequence). This CDR3 has 14 residues. The CDR3 loop is CSAPRGEGGDTQYF. The CDR3 bases are TGCAGTGCTCCCCGGGGGGAGGGCGGAGATACGCAGTATTTT.

This clone rates as medium-sized. The V call is TRBV12-3 or TRBV12-4, the J call TRBJ2-7; tentative D call: TRBD2 (6 bases). V gave up 4 bases and J gave up 11 bases, with 12 bases separating them. The CDR3 sequence is 11 residues long. The CDR3 loop is CASSSLAIKYF. The CDR3 nucleotides are TGTGCCAGCAGTTCGCTAGCGATCAAGTACTTC.

This clone came up many times. The V gene is TRBV28, the J gene TRBJ2-5; 8 bases map to TRBD2. With 3 bases clipped from V and 3 bases from J, the junction kept 6 bases outside the gene matches. Looked up from germline, CDR1 is MDHEN and CDR2 is SYDVKM. The CDR3 is made up of 15 amino acids. CDR3 coding DNA: TGTGCCAGCAGTTTCTTCGGGAGGGGAGAAGAGACCCAGTACTTC. This encodes CASSFFGRGEETQYF.

This clone was found many times. This rearrangement joins TRBV5-4 to TRBJ1-1; possibly TRBD1 for D (5 bases). The CDR3 is 14 residues long. Germline V gene data show CDR1 as SGHNT and CDR2 as YYREEE (reference sequence). Trimming removed 1 base at V and 6 bases at J, with 13 bases between. CDR3 sequence reads: CASSLSYLGAEAFF. CDR3 DNA sequence: TGTGCCAGCAGCTTGAGCTATTTGGGGGCTGAAGCTTTCTTT.

This clone came up many times. The V gene is TRBV13, the J gene TRBJ2-1; D not certain. This CDR3 contains 13 residues. Trimming left V 5 bases short and J 7 bases short, with 12 bases between. CDR1 is PRHDT, CDR2 FYEKMQ, per germline (reference sequence). The CDR3 DNA reads TGTGCCAGCAGCCTGGGTCTGCGGAATGAGCAGTTCTTC. It translates to CASSLGLRNEQFF.

This clone was found many times. The J gene is TRBJ2-7, the V gene TRBV6-2 or TRBV6-3, with TRBD2 matching over 12 bases. The CDR3 is made up of 16 amino acids. Losses at the gene ends were 6 bases for V and 2 bases for J; bases not matched to a gene: 8. Germline values: CDR1 MNHEY, CDR2 SVGEGT. CDR3 DNA: TGTGCCAGCAGCCACCGGGGACTAGCGGGTACCTACGAGCAGTACTTC. It specifies CASSHRGLAGTYEQYF.

As concerns this clone: With a much larger clone just one base away, this may be a read error. V and J are TRBV24-1 and TRBJ2-3; 8 bases are shared with TRBD1. This CDR3 is 16 amino acids long. Unmatched junction bases numbered 12, after V lost 6 bases and J lost 5 bases. Germline CDR1 and CDR2: KGHDR and SFDVKD. For the CDR3, the DNA is TGTGCCACCAGTAATTATGGCAGGGGGCTGGGAGATACGCAGTATTTT. Protein product: CATSNYGRGLGDTQYF.

This clone was counted many times. The chain has TRBV12-5 and TRBJ2-5, with D possibly TRBD2 on 7 matching bases. The CDR3 is 16 amino acids. The V and J ends lost 1 base and 1 base respectively, with 13 bases between them. CDR1 and CDR2 (germline): LGHNT, FRNRAP. CDR3 residues: CASGLGKGGVQETQYF. Written as DNA, the CDR3 is TGTGCTAGTGGTTTGGGGAAGGGGGGGGTCCAAGAGACCCAGTACTTC.

This clone was seen at least ten times. J is TRBJ2-5 and V is TRBV5-1; 11 nucleotides align to TRBD2. Germline CDR1 and CDR2: SGHRS and YFSETQ. V shed 4 bases and J 5 bases; nucleotides not matched to a gene: 13. There are 17 residues in the CDR3. The CDR3 nucleotides are TGCGCCAGCAGCATGGGACTAGCGGAGCGGGGCGGGGAGACCCAGTACTTC. This gives the protein CASSMGLAERGGETQYF.

The table lists this clone with many counts. This may be a read error, as it is one base from a much larger clone. This rearrangement joins TRBV6-5 to TRBJ1-1; perhaps TRBD1 as D (5 bases). CDR1 and CDR2 from the germline V gene are MNHEY and SVGAGI. The CDR3 runs to 13 residues. CDR3 sequence (DNA): TGTGCCAGCGGTTACGGGGGACGAACTGAAGCTTTCTTT. Its protein is CASGYGGRTEAFF.

V and J are TRBV20-1 and TRBJ2-7, with D possibly matching TRBD2 (7 bases). The CDR3 runs to 15 residues. Germline-derived CDR1 and CDR2 are DFQATT and SNEGSKA (reference sequence). CDR3 sequence (DNA): TGCAGCGGGGGGCGGCTGGAGTGCCTGACGGTCGAGCAGTACTTC. Its protein is CSGGRLECLTVEQYF.

By share, this clone counts as medium-sized (0.01 to 0.1%). The chain is built from TRBV6-1 and TRBJ2-7; no definite D call. The V gene lost 4 bases and the J gene lost 0 bases, with 4 bases spanning the gap. The V gene's germline CDR1 is MNHNS and CDR2 SASEGT. CDR3 length equals 12 residues. CDR3: CASSVTSYEQYF. The CDR3 nucleotides read TGTGCCAGCAGTGTCACCTCCTACGAGCAGTACTTC.

At least ten counts were recorded for this clone. This rearrangement joins TRBV4-2 to TRBJ1-4, with 9 bases fitting TRBD1. V shed 2 bases and J 0 bases; nucleotides not matched to a gene: 10. The CDR3 runs to 19 residues. Germline assignment: CDR1 LGHNA and CDR2 YNFKEQ. The CDR3 DNA reads as TGTGCCAGCAGCCAAACCTTCGGGACAGGGATTGCAACTAATGAAAAACTGTTTTTT. This translates into CASSQTFGTGIATNEKLFF.

The chain combines TRBV19 with TRBJ2-2; D is perhaps TRBD1 or TRBD2 (6 bases each). CDR1 and CDR2 (germline): LNHDA, SQIVND (reference sequence). Trimming stripped 5 bases from V and 14 bases from J, with 27 bases between. The length of the CDR3 is 16 residues. CDR3 sequence (DNA): TGTGCCAGTAGTCGCCGGGGGCCCCCAGGCACCGGGTATCTGTTTTTT. Translation: CASSRRGPPGTGYLFF.

On this clone itself: A read error may be the cause here, since a much bigger clone is one base away. The chain recombines TRBV4-1 with TRBJ2-3; 11 bases agree with TRBD2. The germline V gene encodes CDR1 MGHRA and CDR2 YSYEKL. This CDR3 spans 16 amino acids. Trimming at V came to 1 base and at J to 8 bases, leaving 8 bases not matched to a gene. CDR3 coding DNA: TGCGCCAGCAGCCAAGCACTAGCGGGAGAATGGGGTACGCAGTATTTT. It is translated as CASSQALAGEWGTQYF.